The T cell receptor beta chain described here comes from a study of cytomegalovirus exposure and HLA in healthy donors. This CDR3 is 12 amino acids long. V was trimmed by 6 bases and J by 3 bases, leaving 9 bases between them. Germline loops: CDR1 SEHNR, CDR2 FQNEAQ (reference sequence). The PCR contained 60 Vbeta and 13 Jbeta primers. This table comes from immunoSEQ multiplex PCR, and its TCRdb copy is limited to in-frame clones, with some not included. Found here are just over 150,000 clones, roughly 82% of them singletons; the top ten hold roughly 6.7%. V and J are TRBV7-9 and TRBJ2-7; D possibly corresponds to TRBD2 (5 bases). This receptor was taken from a man aged 45-65 years in good health and CMV-seropositive. The source material was PBMCs. The CDR3 DNA is TGTGCCAGCAGGCGAGGGAACTACGAGCAGTACTTC. As protein: CASRRGNYEQYF.